A single sample gave rise to the 21 T cell receptor beta chains below, sequenced in a study of blood T cell repertoires in COVID-19. Clones were sequenced by immunoSEQ multiplex PCR, and TCRdb holds only the in-frame ones, with some missing. The sample contains approximately 200,000 clones, 80% to 90% of which appear only once. The material sequenced was peripheral blood. Receptors originate from a woman of 80 years or more with acute or convalescent COVID-19.

The CDR3 protein is CASSSNRRGNQPQHF. DNA of the CDR3: TGTGCCAGTAGTTCAAACAGGAGAGGCAATCAGCCCCAGCATTTT. The rearrangement uses TRBV19 and TRBJ1-5, with D tentatively TRBD1 (5 bases). CDR1 LNHDA and CDR2 SQIVND come from the germline V gene (reference sequence). The CDR3 is 15 amino acids. Trimming took 5 bases from V and 2 from J, leaving 13 bases between them.

The chain recombines TRBV5-1 with TRBJ2-5, with TRBD2 identical over 12 bases. Germline trimming cut 0 bases from V and 4 bases from J; bases unmatched to any gene: 7. The V gene's germline CDR1 is SGHRS and CDR2 YFSETQ. The CDR3 has 17 residues. The CDR3 DNA reads as TGCGCCAGCAGCTTGGCTAGCGGGGGGGACTTGGGAGAGACCCAGTACTTC. This codes for CASSLASGGDLGETQYF.

The chain is built from TRBV7-2 and TRBJ1-1, with TRBD1 identical over 7 bases. The germline V gene has CDR1 SGHTA and CDR2 FQGNSA. The CDR3 spans 15 residues. The ends lost 5 bases at V and 3 bases at J; junction bases unmatched: 9. The CDR3 DNA is TGTGCCAGCAGCGACCTACAGGGGTCGGACACTGAAGCTTTCTTT. Protein product: CASSDLQGSDTEAFF. Filled out from reference TRBV7-2 and TRBJ1-1, the complete variable domain reads GAGVSQSPSNKVTEKGKDVELRCDPISGHTALYWYRQSLGQGLEFLIYFQGNSAPDKSGLPSDRFSAERTGGSVSTLTIQRTQQEDSAVYLCASSDLQGSDTEAFFGQGTRLTVV.

V and J are TRBV7-9 and TRBJ1-4; D is possibly TRBD1 (6 bases). The CDR3 extends over 14 amino acids. In germline, CDR1 is SEHNR, CDR2 FQNEAQ (reference sequence). With 5 bases removed from V and 1 base from J, the gap between germline ends came to 8 bases. For the CDR3, the DNA is TGTGCCAGCAGCGCACAGGGAACTAATGAAAAACTGTTTTTT. Translation: CASSAQGTNEKLFF.

V is TRBV5-4 and J is TRBJ2-1; D gene unclear. V lost 4 bases, J lost 0 bases, and 11 bases lay in between. The V gene's germline CDR1 is SGHNT and CDR2 YYREEE (reference sequence). CDR3 length equals 15 residues. CDR3 in DNA: TGTGCCAGCAGCCCTGACACAAACTCCTACAATGAGCAGTTCTTC. It is translated as CASSPDTNSYNEQFF.

A few counts support this clone. The J gene is TRBJ2-1, the V gene TRBV11-2, with TRBD2 matching over 10 bases. V was clipped by 3 bases and J by 7 bases; unmatched bases: 6. Germline CDR1 and CDR2: SGHAT and FQNNGV. CDR3 length: 15 residues. The CDR3 is CASSFRGLASNEQFF. CDR3 sequence (DNA): TGTGCCAGCAGCTTCCGGGGACTAGCGTCGAATGAGCAGTTCTTC.

The chain uses TRBV27 and TRBJ1-1; D may be TRBD1 (5 bases). This CDR3 comprises 16 residues. Germline CDR1 is MNHEY and CDR2 is SMNVEV (reference sequence). Deletions cut 2 bases from V and 5 bases from J, with 18 bases between. As DNA, the CDR3 is TGTGCCAGCAGTTTACTGCCCGGGGGACGCAGGACTGAAGCTTTCTTT. Translating gives CASSLLPGGRRTEAFF.

The V gene is TRBV7-9, the J gene TRBJ2-5; 16 bases are a match to TRBD2. The CDR3 contains 19 residues. Per germline, CDR1 SEHNR and CDR2 FQNEAQ (reference sequence). J was trimmed by 2 bases and V by 5 bases; bases with no gene match: 11. DNA of the CDR3: TGTGCCAGCAGCCCCCGGTTGGGACTAGCGGGGGGGCCACAAGAGACCCAGTACTTC. This sequence encodes CASSPRLGLAGGPQETQYF.

The V gene is TRBV7-2, the J gene TRBJ1-2; 9 bases are a match to TRBD1. Germline V gene data show CDR1 as SGHTA and CDR2 as FQGNSA. The length of the CDR3 is 17 residues. The ends lost 0 bases at V and 2 bases at J; junction bases unmatched: 7. The CDR3, as DNA: TGTGCCAGCAGCTTAGCGCTCGGGACAGGGAACAACTATGGCTACACCTTC. Amino acid sequence: CASSLALGTGNNYGYTF.

The gene calls are TRBV9 and TRBJ1-2, with TRBD1 matching 7 bases. CDR3 length: 15 residues. Trimming at V came to 4 bases and at J to 8 bases, leaving 14 bases not matched to a gene. Per germline, CDR1 SGDLS and CDR2 YYNGEE. The CDR3 is CASSPRQGGLWGYTF. The CDR3, as DNA: TGTGCCAGCAGCCCCCGACAGGGTGGACTTTGGGGCTACACCTTC.

CDR3 amino acids: CASYGTSGYQETQYF. In nucleotides, the CDR3 is TGTGCCAGCTACGGGACTAGCGGGTACCAAGAGACCCAGTACTTC. The rearrangement links TRBV2 to TRBJ2-5; TRBD2 matches at 12 bases. CDR3 length: 15 residues. The germline V gene encodes CDR1 SNHLY and CDR2 FYNNEI. Losses at the gene ends were 8 bases for V and 0 bases for J; bases not matched to a gene: 4.

The chain carries TRBV11-3 and TRBJ1-2; no reliable D call. The germline V and J ends were trimmed by 1 base and 8 bases, with 8 bases remaining between them. The CDR3 covers 12 residues. Germline V gene data show CDR1 as SGHNT and CDR2 as YENEEA. CDR3: CASSLGSRGYTF. The CDR3, as DNA: TGTGCCAGCAGCTTAGGTTCGCGGGGCTACACCTTC.

The chain couples TRBV7-9 to TRBJ2-2; 7 nucleotides agree with TRBD1. The V segment lost 3 bases and the J segment 4 bases; nucleotides outside the gene matches: 8. Germline V gene sequence: CDR1 SEHNR, CDR2 FQNEAQ (reference sequence). The CDR3 length is 16 residues. The CDR3 nucleotides are TGTGCCAGCAGCTTCCCAGGGGGACGTGGCACCGGGGAGCTGTTTTTT. Residues: CASSFPGGRGTGELFF.

This clone has a handful of counts. This chain links TRBV4-2 with TRBJ1-5, with 7 bases matching TRBD1. Germline V gives CDR1 LGHNA, CDR2 YNFKEQ. V was clipped by 3 bases and J by 4 bases; unmatched bases: 6. The CDR3 spans 15 residues. The CDR3 region has the DNA TGTGCCAGCAGCCAGGGCACAGGGGAGAATCAGCCCCAGCATTTT. Translating it yields CASSQGTGENQPQHF.

DNA of the CDR3: TGTGCCAGCAGCCGTAGCGGGACTCTCACAGATACGCAGTATTTT. This encodes CASSRSGTLTDTQYF. The chain employs TRBV11-2 and TRBJ2-3; 8 nucleotides line up with TRBD2. The CDR3 is 15 residues long. Trimming took 5 bases from V and 2 from J; bases not matched to a gene: 6. The germline gives CDR1 SGHAT, CDR2 FQNNGV. Drawing the rest from reference TRBV11-2 and TRBJ2-3, the complete variable domain is EAGVAQSPRYKIIEKRQSVAFWCNPISGHATLYWYQQILGQGPKLLIQFQNNGVVDDSQLPKDRFSAERLKGVDSTLKIQPAKLEDSAVYLCASSRSGTLTDTQYFGPGTRLTVL.

DNA for the CDR3: TGTGCCAGCAGCTTAGAGAGGGGGCTATACGAGCAGTACTTC. Protein sequence: CASSLERGLYEQYF. The chain uses TRBV7-8 and TRBJ2-7; 7 bases are shared with TRBD1. This CDR3 contains 14 residues. Germline loops: CDR1 SGHVS, CDR2 FQNEAQ. With V trimmed by 1 base and J by 4 bases, 4 bases remained unmatched.

The chain carries TRBV7-8 and TRBJ2-7; D perhaps matches TRBD1 (6 bases). The V end lost 1 base, the J end lost 3 bases, and 16 bases lay between the germline ends. This CDR3 comprises 16 residues. The germline gives CDR1 SGHVS, CDR2 FQNEAQ. The CDR3 sequence is CASSLVRGTALYEQYF. Written as DNA, the CDR3 is TGTGCCAGCAGCTTAGTAAGGGGGACGGCCCTCTACGAGCAGTACTTC. Using reference TRBV7-8 and TRBJ2-7 for the parts outside the CDR3, the full variable domain is GAGVSQSPRYKVAKRGQDVALRCDPISGHVSLFWYQQALGQGPEFLTYFQNEAQLDKSGLPSDRFFAERPEGSVSTLKIQRTQQEDSAVYLCASSLVRGTALYEQYFGPGTRLTVT.

This clone was seen more than once but under ten times. Other DNA sequences in this sample translate to the same CDR3. The chain recombines TRBV27 with TRBJ2-7; TRBD1 aligns across 7 bases. The CDR3 is made up of 14 amino acids. Losses at the gene ends were 4 bases for V and 1 base for J; bases not matched to a gene: 4. Germline V CDR1 and CDR2: MNHEY, SMNVEV (reference sequence). DNA of the CDR3: TGTGCCAGCAGTTCCAGGACAGGATCCTACGAGCAGTACTTC. Protein: CASSSRTGSYEQYF.

This chain joins TRBV4-1 and TRBJ2-3; 8 nucleotides line up with TRBD2. This CDR3 contains 18 residues. The germline V gene has CDR1 MGHRA and CDR2 YSYEKL. Trimming at V came to 3 bases and at J to 2 bases, leaving 13 bases not matched to a gene. The CDR3 protein is CASSHGTSGTIYTDTQYF. CDR3 coding DNA: TGCGCCAGCAGCCACGGGACTAGTGGGACGATTTACACAGATACGCAGTATTTT.

Regarding this clone: The sample holds other DNA sequences that translate to the same CDR3. This chain uses TRBV9 with TRBJ1-1, with 9 bases lining up with TRBD1. This CDR3 is 14 amino acids long. Per germline, CDR1 SGDLS and CDR2 YYNGEE. The J segment lost 1 base and the V segment lost 3 bases, leaving 1 base of the junction unmatched. Here the CDR3 DNA reads TGTGCCAGCAGCGGGACAGGGGCGAACACTGAAGCTTTCTTT. Translation gives CASSGTGANTEAFF.

V usage is TRBV9 and J usage is TRBJ2-1; 9 bases are shared with TRBD2. CDR3 length: 18 residues. Germline CDR1 SGDLS, CDR2 YYNGEE. V shed 2 bases, J shed 0 bases, and the junction held 9 bases outside the gene matches. The CDR3 loop is CASSVTSLAGSSYNEQFF. The CDR3 DNA reads as TGTGCCAGCAGCGTGACAAGCCTAGCGGGGAGCTCCTACAATGAGCAGTTCTTC.